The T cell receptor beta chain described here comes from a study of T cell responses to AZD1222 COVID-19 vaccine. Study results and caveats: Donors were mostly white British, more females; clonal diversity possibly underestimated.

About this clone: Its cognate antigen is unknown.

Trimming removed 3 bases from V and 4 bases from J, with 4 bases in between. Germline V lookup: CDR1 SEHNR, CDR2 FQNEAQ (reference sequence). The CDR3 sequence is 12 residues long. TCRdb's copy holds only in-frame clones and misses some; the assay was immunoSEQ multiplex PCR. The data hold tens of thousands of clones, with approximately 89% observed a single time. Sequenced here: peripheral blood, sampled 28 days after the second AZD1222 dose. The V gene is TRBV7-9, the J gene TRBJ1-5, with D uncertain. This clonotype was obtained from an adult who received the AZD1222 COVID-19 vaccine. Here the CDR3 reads CASSLGNQPQHF. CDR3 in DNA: TGTGCCAGCAGCTTGGGTAATCAGCCCCAGCATTTT.